This TCR beta chain is drawn from a study of neurological immune-mediated disorders. General study points: Private repertoires in all groups were suggested, as expanded clones shared no CDR3 amino acid sequences across subjects.

A blood bank in Maryland, USA, provided the volunteers who served as healthy controls. From the 5' RACE reads, TCRdb called clonotypes with MiXCR, one entry per CDR3 protein. This table has tens of thousands of distinct CDR3 sequences, about 9.4% appearing once. This clonotype showed up many times. The antigen is undetermined. The material sequenced was PBMCs. This clonotype was sampled from a man between 40 and 49 years old in good health.

CDR3 nucleotides: TGTGCCAGCAGTTTTGGGGGAAGTATAGGAATTTCTGAGCAGTTCTTC. Translated, it gives CASSFGGSIGISEQFF. The rearrangement uses TRBV12-3 or TRBV12-4 and TRBJ2-1; the D gene could be TRBD1 or TRBD2 (5 bases each). Trimming pared 3 bases from V and 9 bases from J, leaving 21 bases between. The length of the CDR3 is 16 residues.